The rows below give T cell receptor beta chains drawn from one sample of a study of cytomegalovirus exposure and HLA in healthy donors. The repertoire was sequenced with immunoSEQ multiplex PCR; TCRdb's copy has only in-frame clones and lacks some. The repertoire holds about 140,000 clones, with approximately 70% as singletons. What was sequenced was PBMCs. Every receptor here comes from a woman aged 60-75 years in good health and CMV-seronegative. The CDR3 runs from the conserved cysteine through the conserved F or W. The D gene is left open where the match is weak. Expanded clones get a size class; other rows say once, few or many, or leave the size out.

TRBV6-1,TRBJ2-2,few,NA,CASSFIGTGELFF,TGTGCCAGCAGCTTCATCGGCACCGGGGAGCTGTTTTTT
TRBV2,TRBJ2-1,NA,TRBD2,CASRVGGRGDEQFF,TGTGCCAGCAGGGTCGGCGGGAGGGGGGATGAGCAGTTCTTC
TRBV18,TRBJ2-3,few,NA,CASSPRVSLRRDTQYF,TGTGCCAGCTCACCACGTGTCTCTTTGAGGAGAGATACGCAGTATTTT
TRBV4-3,TRBJ2-1,NA,NA,CASSQEGAEQFF,TGCGCCAGCAGCCAAGAGGGAGCCGAGCAGTTCTTC
TRBV9,TRBJ2-5,NA,NA,CASSDLLWDTKETQYF,TGTGCCAGCAGCGACCTTCTTTGGGACACCAAAGAGACCCAGTACTTC
TRBV28,TRBJ2-1,NA,TRBD2,CASSTRLAGDVYNEQFF,TGTGCCAGCAGCACCAGACTAGCGGGAGATGTCTACAATGAGCAGTTCTTC
TRBV6-5,TRBJ1-5,NA,TRBD1,CASRSTGAGQPQHF,TGTGCCAGCAGGTCTACAGGGGCCGGGCAGCCCCAGCATTTT
TRBV5-1,TRBJ2-7,once,TRBD2,CASSRLAGGSYEQYF,TGCGCCAGCAGCCGATTAGCGGGGGGAAGTTACGAGCAGTACTTC
TRBV10-2,TRBJ1-5,once,NA,CASSDRVNQPQHF,TGCGCCAGCAGTGACAGGGTCAATCAGCCCCAGCATTTT
TRBV11-3,TRBJ2-1,few,TRBD2,CASSLGLAGGYNEQFF,TGTGCCAGCAGCTTGGGACTAGCGGGGGGGTACAATGAGCAGTTCTTC
TRBV5-1,TRBJ2-7,NA,TRBD2,CASSPGVQLAGGEQYF,TGCGCCAGCAGCCCTGGGGTCCAGCTAGCGGGAGGCGAGCAGTACTTC
TRBV7-2,TRBJ1-4,many,TRBD1,CASSTGQIAANEKLFF,TGTGCCAGCAGCACGGGACAGATAGCGGCTAATGAAAAACTGTTTTTT
TRBV28,TRBJ2-1,NA,NA,CASRGLPRVVEQFF,TGTGCCAGCAGGGGACTCCCTAGGGTGGTTGAGCAGTTCTTC
TRBV28,TRBJ1-4,NA,NA,CASSPGGVTNEKLFF,TGTGCCAGCAGTCCAGGAGGGGTAACTAATGAAAAACTGTTTTTT
TRBV4-3,TRBJ1-4,NA,NA,CASSQDPARGSEKLFF,TGCGCCAGCAGCCAAGATCCGGCCAGGGGTTCTGAAAAACTGTTTTTT
TRBV5-1,TRBJ1-1,NA,NA,CASSLAVTGEAFF,TGCGCCAGCAGCTTGGCCGTCACAGGGGAAGCTTTCTTT
TRBV4-3,TRBJ2-3,few,NA,CASSQDAGALSTDTQYF,TGCGCCAGCAGCCAAGACGCGGGGGCCCTTAGCACAGATACGCAGTATTTT
TRBV21-1,TRBJ1-1,NA,NA,CASSKGDPRGGLNTEAFF,TGTGCCAGCAGCAAAGGGGATCCAAGGGGGGGCTTGAACACTGAAGCTTTCTTT
TRBV28,TRBJ2-1,NA,NA,CASRTGALTYNEQFF,TGTGCCAGCAGGACTGGGGCCCTCACTTACAATGAGCAGTTCTTC
TRBV19,TRBJ2-2,NA,NA,CASSIGTGANTGELFF,TGTGCCAGTAGTATCGGTACCGGGGCGAACACCGGGGAGCTGTTTTTT
TRBV5-8,TRBJ2-1,medium-sized,NA,CASSWENEQFF,TGTGCCAGCAGCTGGGAGAATGAGCAGTTCTTC
TRBV27,TRBJ2-3,NA,TRBD1,CASKGTGYSDTQYF,TGTGCCAGCAAGGGGACAGGGTATTCAGATACGCAGTATTTT
TRBV25-1,TRBJ2-7,NA,NA,CASRAWLHQYF,TGTGCCAGCAGGGCATGGTTACACCAGTACTTC
TRBV7-3,TRBJ1-1,NA,TRBD1,CASSSSTGGAFF,TGTGCCAGCAGCTCCTCAACAGGGGGAGCTTTCTTT
TRBV6-5,TRBJ1-5,NA,TRBD1,CASSYRQGVNQPQHF,TGTGCCAGCAGTTACCGACAGGGAGTCAATCAGCCCCAGCATTTT
TRBV4-3,TRBJ2-5,NA,TRBD1,CASSPDRGVTQYF,TGCGCCAGCAGCCCGGACAGGGGGGTGACCCAGTACTTC
TRBV7-8,TRBJ1-1,once,TRBD1,CASSRYRGNTEAFF,TGTGCCAGCAGCAGATACAGGGGGAACACTGAGGCTTTCTTT
TRBV7-2,TRBJ1-2,once,NA,CASSLIQGSDYGYTF,TGTGCCAGCAGCTTGATCCAGGGGAGTGACTATGGCTACACCTTC
TRBV29-1,TRBJ1-1,NA,NA,CSVDSPRGSHSEAFF,TGCAGCGTTGATTCTCCCAGGGGCTCCCACAGTGAAGCTTTCTTT
TRBV29-1,TRBJ2-5,NA,NA,CSVEGRFQETQYF,TGCAGCGTTGAGGGGAGGTTCCAAGAGACCCAGTACTTC
TRBV28,TRBJ2-1,NA,NA,CASRARDLSYNEQFF,TGTGCCAGCAGGGCCCGGGACTTATCCTACAATGAGCAGTTCTTC
TRBV19,TRBJ1-2,NA,NA,CASSAEGGVTYGYTF,TGTGCCAGTAGCGCCGAGGGCGGGGTAACCTATGGCTACACCTTC
TRBV27,TRBJ2-3,few,TRBD2,CASSVAGGFSEYF,TGTGCCAGCAGTGTAGCGGGGGGGTTTAGTGAGTATTTT
TRBV5-4,TRBJ1-2,NA,NA,CASGGGGRGGYTF,TGTGCCAGCGGTGGGGGGGGGCGCGGGGGCTACACCTTC
TRBV18,TRBJ2-1,few,TRBD1,CASSPATGVYNEQFF,TGTGCCAGCTCACCGGCTACAGGGGTTTACAATGAGCAGTTCTTC
TRBV29-1,TRBJ2-7,NA,TRBD2,CSASPLGSGSSYEQYF,TGCAGCGCCTCGCCCCTGGGTAGCGGGAGCTCCTACGAGCAGTACTTC
TRBV7-8,TRBJ2-3,NA,TRBD2,CASSYTGTSGIRDTQYF,TGTGCCAGCAGTTACACCGGGACTAGCGGGATCAGAGATACGCAGTATTTT